The next 5 T cell receptor beta chains were all read from a single sample in a study of tumor-infiltrating lymphocytes in primary liver carcinoma. The source material, roughly 20-31 mg of unsorted bulk tissue, was used to co-extract RNA and DNA. Using a constant-region primer together with ProtoScript II reverse transcriptase, TCR beta cDNA was made from around 0.55 ug of total RNA. Slightly modified ARM-PCR with three nested multiplex PCR rounds yielded TCR beta libraries. Running about 11 cycles apiece, the first two PCR rounds relied on TRBV1-TRBV30 forward primers together with a C-beta reverse primer. One entry per CDR3 protein results from TCRdb running MiXCR on the multiplex PCR reads. Of tens of thousands of distinct CDR3 sequences in the sample, about 71% were seen once. Material for sequencing was liver tumor tissue from sampling region 4. Described subset: tumor region T4, right-lateral pole. These receptors all stem from a man in his forties with primary liver carcinoma and hepatitis B virus infection.

The V call is TRBV7-3, the J call TRBJ2-3; D possibly matches TRBD1 or TRBD2 (5 bases each). Looked up from germline, CDR1 is SGHTA and CDR2 is FQGTGA. This CDR3 has 15 residues. Trimming removed 5 bases from V and 0 bases from J, with 12 bases in between. CDR3 residues: CASSLGAFSTDTQYF. The CDR3 DNA sequence: TGTGCCAGCAGCCTCGGGGCTTTTAGCACAGATACGCAGTATTTT.

Concerning this clonotype: Because the CDR3 is missing its conserved closing phenylalanine or tryptophan, this is likely a read error. J is TRBJ1-5 and V is TRBV29-1; D remains ambiguous. Germline V gene sequence: CDR1 SQVTM, CDR2 ANQGSEA. The CDR3 has 12 residues. This chain's CDR3 is CSVEGDNQPQHL. In DNA form, the CDR3 reads TGTAGCGTTGAAGGAGACAATCAGCCCCAGCATTTG.

The rearrangement joins TRBV11-2 to TRBJ2-3, with a tentative D call TRBD2 (6 bases). V lost 7 bases and J 8 bases, leaving 22 bases between the germline ends. Per germline, CDR1 SGHAT and CDR2 FQNNGV. The CDR3 is 15 residues long. DNA of the CDR3: TGTGCCAGCACCGCCGGGAGAGTAACTAGAGGTACGCAGTATTTT. Protein: CASTAGRVTRGTQYF. The full variable domain, its missing parts supplied by reference TRBV11-2 and TRBJ2-3, is EAGVAQSPRYKIIEKRQSVAFWCNPISGHATLYWYQQILGQGPKLLIQFQNNGVVDDSQLPKDRFSAERLKGVDSTLKIQPAKLEDSAVYLCASTAGRVTRGTQYFGPGTRLTVL.

The chain carries TRBV6-6 and TRBJ2-5, with D possibly TRBD2 on 7 matching bases. Germline assignment: CDR1 MNHNY and CDR2 SVGAGI (reference sequence). The V gene lost 5 bases and the J gene lost 2 bases, with 18 bases spanning the gap. The length of the CDR3 is 16 residues. The CDR3 here is CASSTAGGPPQETQYF. In nucleotides, the CDR3 is TGTGCCAGCAGTACCGCCGGGGGGCCGCCTCAAGAGACCCAGTACTTC.

The rearrangement joins TRBV4-2 to TRBJ2-5; D is unresolved. This CDR3 region has 14 residues. Per the germline V gene, CDR1 is LGHNA and CDR2 is YNFKEQ. With 1 base removed from V and 7 bases from J, the gap between germline ends came to 13 bases. Here the CDR3 reads CASSQVIALGTQYF. The CDR3 DNA is TGTGCCAGCAGCCAAGTGATAGCTTTAGGGACCCAGTACTTC.